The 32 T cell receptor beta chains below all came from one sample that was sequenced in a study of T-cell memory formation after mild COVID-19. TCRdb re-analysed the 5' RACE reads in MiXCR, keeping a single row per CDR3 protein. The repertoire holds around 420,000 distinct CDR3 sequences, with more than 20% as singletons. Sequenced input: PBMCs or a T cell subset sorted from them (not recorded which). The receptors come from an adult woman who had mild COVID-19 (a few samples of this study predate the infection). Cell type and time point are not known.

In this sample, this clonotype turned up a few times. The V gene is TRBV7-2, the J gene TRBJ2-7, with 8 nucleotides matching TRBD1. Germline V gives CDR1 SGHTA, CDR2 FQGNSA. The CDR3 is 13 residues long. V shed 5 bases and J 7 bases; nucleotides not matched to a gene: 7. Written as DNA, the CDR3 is TGTGCCAGCAGCCGACCCGGGACAGGAGAGCAGTACTTC. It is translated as CASSRPGTGEQYF.

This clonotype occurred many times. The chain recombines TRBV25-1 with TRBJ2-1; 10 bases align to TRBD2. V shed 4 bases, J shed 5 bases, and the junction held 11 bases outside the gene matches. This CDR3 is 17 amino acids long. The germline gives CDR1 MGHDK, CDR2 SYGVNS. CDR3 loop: CASSVSRTSGANNEQFF. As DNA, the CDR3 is TGTGCCAGCAGTGTTTCCCGAACTAGCGGGGCTAACAATGAGCAGTTCTTC. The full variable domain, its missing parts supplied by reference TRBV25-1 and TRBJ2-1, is EADIYQTPRYLVIGTGKKITLECSQTMGHDKMYWYQQDPGMELHLIHYSYGVNSTEKGDLSSESTVSRIRTEHFPLTLESARPSHTSQYLCASSVSRTSGANNEQFFGPGTRLTVL.

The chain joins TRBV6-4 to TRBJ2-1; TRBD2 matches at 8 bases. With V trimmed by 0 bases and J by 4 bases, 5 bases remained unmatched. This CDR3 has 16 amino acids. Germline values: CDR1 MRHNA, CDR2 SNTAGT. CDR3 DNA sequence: TGTGCCAGCAGTGACTCAGGTAGCGGGGAGTACAATGAGCAGTTCTTC. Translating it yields CASSDSGSGEYNEQFF.

CDR3 sequence: CSAHPLRAGFIDEQFF. CDR3 coding DNA: TGCAGTGCCCACCCTCTTAGGGCGGGATTTATCGATGAGCAGTTCTTC. The chain is built from TRBV20-1 and TRBJ2-1; a weak D match, TRBD2 (6 bases). CDR1 and CDR2 (germline): DFQATT, SNEGSKA (reference sequence). The CDR3 contains 16 residues. V shed 6 bases and J shed 8 bases, with 26 bases lying between them.

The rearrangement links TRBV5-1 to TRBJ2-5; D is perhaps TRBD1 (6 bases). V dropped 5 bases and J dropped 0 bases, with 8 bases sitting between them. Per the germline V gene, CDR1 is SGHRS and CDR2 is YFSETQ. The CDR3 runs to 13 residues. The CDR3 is CASRGDNQETQYF. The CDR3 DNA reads TGCGCCAGCAGAGGGGACAACCAAGAGACCCAGTACTTC.

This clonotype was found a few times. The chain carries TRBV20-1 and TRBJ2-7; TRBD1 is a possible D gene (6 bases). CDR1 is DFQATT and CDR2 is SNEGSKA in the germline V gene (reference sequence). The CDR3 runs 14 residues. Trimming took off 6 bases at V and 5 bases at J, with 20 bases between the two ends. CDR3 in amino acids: CSAGHRAGADEQYF. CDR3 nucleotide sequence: TGCAGTGCCGGCCACAGGGCCGGAGCCGACGAGCAGTACTTC.

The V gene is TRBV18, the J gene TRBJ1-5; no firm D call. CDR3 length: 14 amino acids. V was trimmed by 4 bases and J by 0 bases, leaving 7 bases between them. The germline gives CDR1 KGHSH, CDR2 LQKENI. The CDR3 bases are TGTGCCAGCTCACAGGGTTATAGCAATCAGCCCCAGCATTTT. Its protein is CASSQGYSNQPQHF.

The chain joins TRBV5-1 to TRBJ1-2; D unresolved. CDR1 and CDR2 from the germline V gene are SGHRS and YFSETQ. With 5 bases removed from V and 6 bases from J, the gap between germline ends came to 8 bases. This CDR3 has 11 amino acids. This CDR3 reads CASRNNNGYTF. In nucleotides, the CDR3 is TGCGCCAGCAGAAACAACAATGGCTACACCTTC.

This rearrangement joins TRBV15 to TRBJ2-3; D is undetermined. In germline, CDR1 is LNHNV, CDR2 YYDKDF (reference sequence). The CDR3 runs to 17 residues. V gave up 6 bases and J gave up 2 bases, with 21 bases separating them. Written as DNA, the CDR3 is TGTGCCACCAGAGAGCCACTGACCCAAAGCGACACAGATACGCAGTATTTT. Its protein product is CATREPLTQSDTDTQYF.

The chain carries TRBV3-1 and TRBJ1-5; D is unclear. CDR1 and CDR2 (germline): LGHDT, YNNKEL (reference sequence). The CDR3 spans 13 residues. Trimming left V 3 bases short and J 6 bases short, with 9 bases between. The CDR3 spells CASSQDWAQPQHF. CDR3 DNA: TGTGCCAGCAGCCAGGATTGGGCTCAGCCCCAGCATTTT.

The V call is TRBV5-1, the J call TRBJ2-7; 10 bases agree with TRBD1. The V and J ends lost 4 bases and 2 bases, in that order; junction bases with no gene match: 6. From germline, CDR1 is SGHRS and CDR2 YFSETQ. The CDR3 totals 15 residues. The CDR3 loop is CASSPRTGGPYEQYF. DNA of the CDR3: TGCGCCAGCAGCCCGAGGACAGGGGGGCCCTACGAGCAGTACTTC.

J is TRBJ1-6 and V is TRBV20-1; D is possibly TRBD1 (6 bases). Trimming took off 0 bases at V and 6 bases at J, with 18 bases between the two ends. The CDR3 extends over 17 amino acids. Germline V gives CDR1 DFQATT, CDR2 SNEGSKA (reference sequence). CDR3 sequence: CSAREWINRVRNSPLHF. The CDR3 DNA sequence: TGCAGTGCTAGAGAGTGGATCAACAGGGTCCGTAATTCACCCCTCCACTTT.

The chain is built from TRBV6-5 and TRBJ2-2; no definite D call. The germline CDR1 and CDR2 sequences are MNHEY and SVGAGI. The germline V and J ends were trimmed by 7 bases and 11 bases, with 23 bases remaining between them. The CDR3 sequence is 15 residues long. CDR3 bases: TGTGCCAGCACCACCTCCGAGTTTAATCTTGGAGAGCTGTTTTTT. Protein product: CASTTSEFNLGELFF.

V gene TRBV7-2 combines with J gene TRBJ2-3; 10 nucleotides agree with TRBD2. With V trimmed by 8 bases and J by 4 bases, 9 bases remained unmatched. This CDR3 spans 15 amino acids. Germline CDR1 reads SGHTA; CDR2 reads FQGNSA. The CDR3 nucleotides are TGTGCCAGCCGGGAGGTAGCGGGAGGAGCAGATACGCAGTATTTT. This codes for CASREVAGGADTQYF.

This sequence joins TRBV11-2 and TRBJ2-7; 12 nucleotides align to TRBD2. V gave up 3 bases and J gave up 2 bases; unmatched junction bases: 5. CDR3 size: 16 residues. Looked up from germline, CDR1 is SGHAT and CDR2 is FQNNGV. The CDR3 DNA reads TGTGCCAGCAGCTTTCCACTAGCGGGAGGAACCTACGAGCAGTACTTC. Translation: CASSFPLAGGTYEQYF.

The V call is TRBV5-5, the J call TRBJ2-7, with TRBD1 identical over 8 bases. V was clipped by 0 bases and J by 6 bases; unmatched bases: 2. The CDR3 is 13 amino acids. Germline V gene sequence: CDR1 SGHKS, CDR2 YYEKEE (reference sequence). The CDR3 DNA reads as TGTGCCAGCAGCTTGGCGGGACAGGTCGAGCAGTACTTC. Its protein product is CASSLAGQVEQYF. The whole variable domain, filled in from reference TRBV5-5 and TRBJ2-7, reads DAGVTQSPTHLIKTRGQQVTLRCSPISGHKSVSWYQQVLGQGPQFIFQYYEKEERGRGNFPDRFSARQFPNYSSELNVNALLLGDSALYLCASSLAGQVEQYFGPGTRLTVT.

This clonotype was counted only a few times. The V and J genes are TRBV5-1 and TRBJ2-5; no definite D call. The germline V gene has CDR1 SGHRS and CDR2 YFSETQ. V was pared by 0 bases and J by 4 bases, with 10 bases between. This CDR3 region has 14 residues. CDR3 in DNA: TGCGCCAGCAGCTTGGAGACGGAAGGAGAGACCCAGTACTTC. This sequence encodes CASSLETEGETQYF.

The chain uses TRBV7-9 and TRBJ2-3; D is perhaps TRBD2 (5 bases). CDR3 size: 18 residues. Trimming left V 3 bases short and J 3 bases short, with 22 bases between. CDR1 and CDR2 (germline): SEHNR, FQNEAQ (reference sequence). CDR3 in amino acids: CASSFTLRVTQTTDTQYF. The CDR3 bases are TGTGCCAGCAGCTTTACTTTGCGGGTGACGCAAACAACAGATACGCAGTATTTT.

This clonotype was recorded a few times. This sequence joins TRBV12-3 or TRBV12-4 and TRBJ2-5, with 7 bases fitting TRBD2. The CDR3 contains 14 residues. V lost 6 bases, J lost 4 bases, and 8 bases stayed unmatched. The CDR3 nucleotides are TGTGCCAGCAGGCCCTGGGGGGGAGGAGAGACCCAGTACTTC. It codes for CASRPWGGGETQYF.

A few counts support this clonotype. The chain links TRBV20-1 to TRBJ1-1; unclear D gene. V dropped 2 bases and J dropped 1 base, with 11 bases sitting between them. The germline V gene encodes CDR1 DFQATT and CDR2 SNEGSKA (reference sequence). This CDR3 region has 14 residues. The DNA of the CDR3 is TGCAGTGCTAGACGGTTCACGGGGAACACTGAAGCTTTCTTT. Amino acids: CSARRFTGNTEAFF.

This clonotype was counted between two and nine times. The CDR3: CASSLERELGELFF. CDR3 coding DNA: TGTGCCAGCAGCTTGGAGCGGGAACTCGGGGAGCTGTTTTTT. The J gene is TRBJ2-2, the V gene TRBV7-6, with 7 bases that match TRBD2. CDR1 is SGHVS, CDR2 FNYEAQ, per germline. V lost 3 bases to trimming and J lost 7 bases; unmatched junction nucleotides: 5. This CDR3 comprises 14 residues.

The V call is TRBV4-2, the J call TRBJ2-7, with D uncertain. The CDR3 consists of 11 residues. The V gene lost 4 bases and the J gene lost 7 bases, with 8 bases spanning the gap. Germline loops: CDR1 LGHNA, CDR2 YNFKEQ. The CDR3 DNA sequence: TGTGCCAGCAGCCTCATGGGGGAGCAGTACTTC. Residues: CASSLMGEQYF.

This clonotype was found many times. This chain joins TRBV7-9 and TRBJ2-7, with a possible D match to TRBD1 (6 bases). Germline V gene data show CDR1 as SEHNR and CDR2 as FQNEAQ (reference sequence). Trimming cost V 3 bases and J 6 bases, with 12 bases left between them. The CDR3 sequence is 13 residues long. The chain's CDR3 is CASSFTGNGEQYF. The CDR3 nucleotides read TGTGCCAGCAGCTTCACAGGGAATGGCGAGCAGTACTTC.

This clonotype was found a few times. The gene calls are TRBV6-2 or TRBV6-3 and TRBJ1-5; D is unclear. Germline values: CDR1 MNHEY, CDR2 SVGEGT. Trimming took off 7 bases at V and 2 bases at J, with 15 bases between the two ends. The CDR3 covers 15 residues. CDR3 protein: CASIGGGIGNQPQHF. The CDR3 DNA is TGTGCCAGCATCGGAGGAGGGATCGGCAATCAGCCCCAGCATTTT.

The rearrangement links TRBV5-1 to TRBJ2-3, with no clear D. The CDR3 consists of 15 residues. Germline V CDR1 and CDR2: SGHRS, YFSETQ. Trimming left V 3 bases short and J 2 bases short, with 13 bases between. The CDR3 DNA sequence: TGCGCCAGCAGCTCCGCGTCTCCATTCACAGATACGCAGTATTTT. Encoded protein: CASSSASPFTDTQYF.

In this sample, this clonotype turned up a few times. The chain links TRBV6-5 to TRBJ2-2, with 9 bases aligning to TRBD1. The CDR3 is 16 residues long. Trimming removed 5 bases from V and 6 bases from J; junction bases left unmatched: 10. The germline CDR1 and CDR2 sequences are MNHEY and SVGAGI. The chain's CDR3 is CASSDNRGRGPGELFF. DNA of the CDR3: TGTGCCAGCAGTGACAACAGGGGGCGCGGCCCCGGGGAGCTGTTTTTT.

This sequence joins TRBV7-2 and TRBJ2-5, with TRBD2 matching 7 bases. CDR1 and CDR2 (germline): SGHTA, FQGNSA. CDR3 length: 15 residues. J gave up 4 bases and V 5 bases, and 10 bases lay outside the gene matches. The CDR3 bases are TGTGCCAGCAGCCTGGGAGGGACCCTAGCAGAGACCCAGTACTTC. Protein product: CASSLGGTLAETQYF.

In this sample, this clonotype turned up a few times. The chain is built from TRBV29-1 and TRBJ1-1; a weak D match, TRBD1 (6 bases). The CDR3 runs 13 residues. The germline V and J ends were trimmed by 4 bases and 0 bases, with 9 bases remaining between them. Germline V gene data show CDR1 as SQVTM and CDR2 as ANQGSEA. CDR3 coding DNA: TGCAGCGTTGGACAGGTGCTGAACACTGAAGCTTTCTTT. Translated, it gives CSVGQVLNTEAFF.

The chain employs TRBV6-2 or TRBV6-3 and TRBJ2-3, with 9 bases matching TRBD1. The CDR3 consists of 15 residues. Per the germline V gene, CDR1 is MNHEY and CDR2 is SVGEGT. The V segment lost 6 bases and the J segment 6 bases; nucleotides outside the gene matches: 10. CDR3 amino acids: CASRPRDRVSDTQYF. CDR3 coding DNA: TGTGCCAGCAGACCCCGGGACAGGGTGTCGGATACGCAGTATTTT.

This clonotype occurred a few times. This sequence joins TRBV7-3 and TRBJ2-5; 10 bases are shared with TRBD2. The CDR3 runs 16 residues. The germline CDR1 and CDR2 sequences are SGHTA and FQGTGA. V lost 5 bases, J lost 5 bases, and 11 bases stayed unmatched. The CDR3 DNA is TGTGCCAGCAGCCCAACTCGGACTAGCGGTGGGGAGACCCAGTACTTC. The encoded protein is CASSPTRTSGGETQYF.

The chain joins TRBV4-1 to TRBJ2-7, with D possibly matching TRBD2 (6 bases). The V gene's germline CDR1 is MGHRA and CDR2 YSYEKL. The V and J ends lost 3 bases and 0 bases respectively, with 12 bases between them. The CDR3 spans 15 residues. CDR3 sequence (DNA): TGCGCCAGCAGCCAGGGCGGGGTAAGCTCCTACGAGCAGTACTTC. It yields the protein CASSQGGVSSYEQYF.

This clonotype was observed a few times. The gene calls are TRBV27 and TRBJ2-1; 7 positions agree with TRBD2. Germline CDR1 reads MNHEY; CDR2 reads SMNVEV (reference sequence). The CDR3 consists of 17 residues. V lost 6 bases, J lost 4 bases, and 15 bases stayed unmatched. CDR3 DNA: TGTGCCAGCAGATCCTCACTCGGGCTAGCGGCTTACAATGAGCAGTTCTTC. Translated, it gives CASRSSLGLAAYNEQFF.